This entry lists 31 T cell receptor beta chains sequenced from one sample in a study of T cell responses to AZD1222 COVID-19 vaccine. Assay used: immunoSEQ multiplex PCR; TCRdb lists only in-frame clones, some missing. The profile shows tens of thousands of clones, 75% to 90% of them singletons. The sequenced sample was peripheral blood, obtained 28 days after the second AZD1222 dose. These receptors all stem from an adult who received the AZD1222 COVID-19 vaccine.

The rearrangement uses TRBV3-1 (or the pseudogene TRBV3-2) and TRBJ2-7; D is unresolved. Germline-derived CDR1 and CDR2 are LGHDT and YNNKEL (reference sequence). The ends were cut back, 5 bases at V and 0 bases at J, with 11 bases in the middle. The CDR3 covers 14 residues. The chain's CDR3 is CASSVGRSSYEQYF. CDR3 DNA: TGTGCCAGCAGCGTCGGAAGAAGCTCCTACGAGCAGTACTTC.

The genes are TRBV3-1 (or the pseudogene TRBV3-2) and TRBJ1-4, with TRBD1 as a possible D gene (5 bases). Germline V gene data show CDR1 as LGHDT and CDR2 as YNNKEL (reference sequence). Trimming pared 3 bases from V and 4 bases from J, leaving 9 bases between. This CDR3 contains 14 residues. The CDR3 DNA reads TGTGCCAGCAGCCAGGGACTGAGTAATGAAAAACTGTTTTTT. This codes for CASSQGLSNEKLFF.

The chain links TRBV29-1 to TRBJ2-1, with 9 bases matching TRBD1. The CDR3 runs to 12 residues. The V segment lost 8 bases and the J segment 4 bases; nucleotides outside the gene matches: 3. Germline CDR1 reads SQVTM; CDR2 reads ANQGSEA. The CDR3 nucleotides read TGCAGCACCGACAGGGGGTACAATGAGCAGTTCTTC. Translation: CSTDRGYNEQFF.

The rearrangement uses TRBV30 and TRBJ2-7, with 10 bases aligning to TRBD1. CDR3 length equals 13 residues. V shed 0 bases, J shed 7 bases, and the junction held 3 bases outside the gene matches. CDR1 is GTSNPN, CDR2 SVGIG, per germline (reference sequence). The CDR3 DNA follows: TGTGCCTGGAGTGTAGACAGGGGGCGGGAGCAGTACTTC. Translation gives CAWSVDRGREQYF.

This rearrangement joins TRBV9 to TRBJ2-3; possibly TRBD2 for D (6 bases). Trimming left V 4 bases short and J 0 bases short, with 27 bases between. This CDR3 region has 20 residues. CDR1 SGDLS and CDR2 YYNGEE come from the germline V gene. As DNA, the CDR3 is TGTGCCAGCAGCCAATCTGGTCGGCTAGCGCTACGTACTAGCACAGATACGCAGTATTTT. Translated: CASSQSGRLALRTSTDTQYF.

This chain joins TRBV7-2 and TRBJ2-7; D remains unclear. The germline V and J ends were trimmed by 5 bases and 1 base, with 15 bases remaining between them. The CDR3 totals 15 residues. CDR1 is SGHTA, CDR2 FQGNSA, per germline. Here the CDR3 reads CASSDITARSYEQYF. CDR3 in DNA: TGTGCCAGCAGCGATATAACCGCACGATCCTACGAGCAGTACTTC.

The rearrangement links TRBV28 to TRBJ1-5, with a possible D match to TRBD1 (6 bases). Germline CDR1 MDHEN, CDR2 SYDVKM. The V gene lost 6 bases and the J gene lost 3 bases, with 12 bases spanning the gap. There are 14 residues in the CDR3. The CDR3 bases are TGTGCCAGCAGCAGGGGACGGAACAATCAGCCCCAGCATTTT. Amino acids: CASSRGRNNQPQHF.

The chain couples TRBV7-2 to TRBJ2-4; the D gene is possibly TRBD1 (6 bases). The CDR3 is made up of 14 amino acids. Trimming shortened V by 1 base and J by 8 bases, and 12 bases separated the two germline ends. Germline V gene lookup returns CDR1 SGHTA and CDR2 FQGNSA. CDR3 DNA: TGTGCCAGCAGCTTAGTAACAGGGTTTGACATTCAGTACTTC. Its protein product is CASSLVTGFDIQYF.

The chain couples TRBV7-6 to TRBJ2-2; 13 bases agree with TRBD2. Germline V gives CDR1 SGHVS, CDR2 FNYEAQ. CDR3 length: 19 amino acids. V lost 4 bases to trimming and J lost 1 base; unmatched junction nucleotides: 9. Here the CDR3 DNA reads TGTGCCAGCAGCTCCGGACTAGCGGGAGATATGCAGAACACCGGGGAGCTGTTTTTT. Encoded protein: CASSSGLAGDMQNTGELFF.

The CDR3 DNA sequence: TGTGCCAGCAGTCCCCGGACAGGGGTGAGGTATGGCTACACCTTC. Translated: CASSPRTGVRYGYTF. This rearrangement joins TRBV28 to TRBJ1-2; 9 bases align to TRBD1. The CDR3 runs 15 residues. V was pared by 5 bases and J by 5 bases, with 9 bases of the junction left unmatched. The germline CDR1 and CDR2 sequences are MDHEN and SYDVKM.

The rearrangement links TRBV30 to TRBJ1-5; 8 bases are a match to TRBD1. This CDR3 region has 16 residues. Trimming removed 1 base from V and 7 bases from J; junction bases left unmatched: 12. Germline loops: CDR1 GTSNPN, CDR2 SVGIG (reference sequence). DNA of the CDR3: TGTGCCTGGAGTGCCCTAGGGACAGGACAAGGCCAGCCCCAGCATTTT. Its protein product is CAWSALGTGQGQPQHF.

The chain employs TRBV28 and TRBJ1-3; weak D call: TRBD1 (5 bases). The CDR3 runs to 14 residues. The V end was cut by 6 bases, the J end by 4 bases, with 13 bases between. Germline assignment: CDR1 MDHEN and CDR2 SYDVKM. DNA of the CDR3: TGTGCCAGCAGGATAGGGGCCCTGGGAAACACCATATATTTT. This encodes CASRIGALGNTIYF.

The gene calls are TRBV5-4 and TRBJ2-3, with a weak D call TRBD2 (5 bases). The germline gives CDR1 SGHNT, CDR2 YYREEE (reference sequence). The germline V and J ends were trimmed by 6 bases and 0 bases, with 11 bases remaining between them. The CDR3 is made up of 14 amino acids. CDR3 sequence reads: CASTRPGSTDTQYF. CDR3 sequence (DNA): TGTGCCAGCACCCGTCCGGGGAGCACAGATACGCAGTATTTT.

The CDR3 loop is CARSPRRGDGETQYF. The CDR3, as DNA: TGTGCCAGAAGCCCGCGTAGGGGGGATGGAGAGACCCAGTACTTC. The chain combines TRBV5-3 with TRBJ2-5; either TRBD1 or TRBD2 may supply D (6 bases each). TRBV5-3 falls under the ORF class, with uncertain function. The CDR3 is 15 residues long. V lost 4 bases and J lost 4, with 17 bases in between.

The chain links TRBV6-4 to TRBJ2-2; maybe TRBD1 (6 bases). V lost 6 bases, J lost 4 bases, and 27 bases lay in between. The CDR3 contains 19 residues. Germline lookup yields CDR1 MRHNA and CDR2 SNTAGT. The CDR3 here is CASRLYGAGEGISTGELFF. DNA for the CDR3: TGTGCCAGCAGGCTCTACGGGGCAGGGGAAGGTATCAGCACCGGGGAGCTGTTTTTT.

V gene TRBV7-9 combines with J gene TRBJ2-1; D is perhaps TRBD2 (7 bases). There are 15 residues in the CDR3. The V and J ends lost 1 base and 8 bases respectively, with 15 bases between them. The V gene's germline CDR1 is SEHNR and CDR2 FQNEAQ (reference sequence). The CDR3 sequence: CASSLELGGGDEQFF. Written as DNA, the CDR3 is TGTGCCAGCAGCTTAGAATTAGGAGGGGGGGATGAGCAGTTCTTC.

The chain carries TRBV30 and TRBJ1-2; D unclear. Trimming removed 2 bases at V and 0 bases at J, with 13 bases between. Germline loops: CDR1 GTSNPN, CDR2 SVGIG (reference sequence). This CDR3 region has 15 residues. CDR3 DNA: TGTGCCTGGAGTCGCCGGCGGGGAGCTAACTATGGCTACACCTTC. It encodes CAWSRRRGANYGYTF.

This clone has a single count. CDR3 in DNA: TGTGCCAGCAGCAAGTACCCCCACAGGAACACTGAAGCTTTCTTT. Its translation: CASSKYPHRNTEAFF. The chain uses TRBV21-1 and TRBJ1-1; the table's TRBD1 call for D was not verified on the DNA. TRBV21-1 is listed as a pseudogene. There are 15 residues in the CDR3.

V gene TRBV19 combines with J gene TRBJ1-4; D is uncertain. Germline V gene sequence: CDR1 LNHDA, CDR2 SQIVND (reference sequence). The CDR3 consists of 16 residues. The ends were cut back, 5 bases at V and 0 bases at J, with 13 bases in the middle. CDR3 sequence (DNA): TGTGCCAGTAGTCCACCTCCCCAGGCAACTAATGAAAAACTGTTTTTT. It specifies CASSPPPQATNEKLFF.

Here the CDR3 reads CASSPRPETEQFF. CDR3 nucleotide sequence: TGTGCCAGCTCACCGCGCCCTGAGACAGAGCAGTTCTTC. The rearrangement links TRBV18 to TRBJ2-1; the D is unclear. This CDR3 comprises 13 residues. The germline V and J ends were trimmed by 3 bases and 10 bases, with 13 bases remaining between them. The germline gives CDR1 KGHSH, CDR2 LQKENI. The whole variable domain, remainder taken from reference TRBV18 and TRBJ2-1, is NAGVMQNPRHLVRRRGQEARLRCSPMKGHSHVYWYRQLPEEGLKFMVYLQKENIIDESGMPKERFSAEFPKEGPSILRIQQVVRGDSAAYFCASSPRPETEQFFGPGTRLTVL.

J is TRBJ2-7 and V is TRBV28; maybe TRBD1 (6 bases). This CDR3 contains 16 residues. Germline CDR1 MDHEN, CDR2 SYDVKM. V was clipped by 4 bases and J by 2 bases, with 18 bases between them. This chain's CDR3 is CASSYPTTGQPYEQYF. The CDR3 coding sequence is TGTGCCAGCAGTTACCCCACAACAGGGCAACCCTACGAGCAGTACTTC.

V is TRBV5-1 and J is TRBJ1-2; TRBD1 is a possible D gene (5 bases). Trimming shortened V by 0 bases and J by 6 bases, and 9 bases separated the two germline ends. This CDR3 has 13 residues. CDR1 and CDR2 from the germline V gene are SGHRS and YFSETQ. The CDR3 sequence: CASSLAGSNGYTF. The CDR3 nucleotides read TGCGCCAGCAGCTTGGCAGGGAGCAATGGCTACACCTTC.

V usage is TRBV5-3 and J usage is TRBJ1-3; 7 bases align to TRBD1. TRBV5-3 counts as an open reading frame of uncertain function. Trimming at V came to 2 bases and at J to 0 bases, leaving 8 bases not matched to a gene. CDR3 length: 17 residues. As DNA, the CDR3 is TGTGCCAGAAGCTTCATCCCGGGACAGAGCTCTGGAAACACCATATATTTT. It encodes CARSFIPGQSSGNTIYF.

The V and J genes are TRBV6-5 and TRBJ2-1; D call uncertain. The CDR3 sequence is 12 residues long. The germline V gene encodes CDR1 MNHEY and CDR2 SVGAGI. The V and J ends lost 7 bases and 0 bases respectively, with 4 bases between them. CDR3 sequence reads: CASKGSYNEQFF. DNA of the CDR3: TGTGCCAGCAAGGGCTCCTACAATGAGCAGTTCTTC.

This rearrangement joins TRBV12-3 or TRBV12-4 to TRBJ1-2; no firm D call. V dropped 4 bases and J dropped 3 bases, with 3 bases sitting between them. The length of the CDR3 is 11 residues. CDR3 residues: CASSSDYGYTF. CDR3 coding DNA: TGTGCCAGCAGTTCGGACTATGGCTACACCTTC.

The chain is built from TRBV10-3 and TRBJ2-5; TRBD2 might be the D (7 bases). There are 13 residues in the CDR3. V lost 6 bases to trimming and J lost 7 bases, with 15 bases between them. CDR1 and CDR2 from the germline V gene are ENHRY and SYGVKD. The CDR3 coding sequence is TGTGCCATCAGGACGGGGGGCTCAGGGACCCAGTACTTC. This sequence encodes CAIRTGGSGTQYF.

This chain links TRBV5-5 with TRBJ1-4; D remains ambiguous. The CDR3 length is 16 residues. Germline V lookup: CDR1 SGHKS, CDR2 YYEKEE (reference sequence). Trimming removed 4 bases from V and 1 base from J, with 14 bases in between. The CDR3 loop reads CASSPLRVGTNEKLFF. The CDR3 DNA reads TGTGCCAGCAGCCCGTTGAGGGTGGGAACTAATGAAAAACTGTTTTTT.

This clone was found a few times. V usage is TRBV2 and J usage is TRBJ2-7; 10 bases line up with TRBD1. Germline V gene sequence: CDR1 SNHLY, CDR2 FYNNEI. The V segment lost 9 bases and the J segment 4 bases; nucleotides outside the gene matches: 3. CDR3 length: 12 residues. The CDR3, as DNA: TGTGCCAGGGGACAGGGGAAGTACGAGCAGTACTTC. Protein sequence: CARGQGKYEQYF.

This chain uses TRBV11-3 with TRBJ2-2; 14 nucleotides match TRBD2. The CDR3 length is 17 residues. The ends lost 4 bases at V and 5 bases at J; junction bases unmatched: 6. CDR1 is SGHNT and CDR2 is YENEEA in the germline V gene. DNA for the CDR3: TGTGCCAGCAGCTCGGGACTAGCGGGAGTAGGGACCGGGGAGCTGTTTTTT. Translation: CASSSGLAGVGTGELFF.

The V and J genes are TRBV11-2 and TRBJ1-5, with TRBD1 matching over 8 bases. Germline assignment: CDR1 SGHAT and CDR2 FQNNGV. The CDR3 runs to 17 residues. V lost 3 bases and J lost 5; bases outside the gene matches: 12. The CDR3 region is CASSFPRQGSGDQPQHF. For the CDR3, the DNA is TGTGCCAGCAGCTTCCCCCGACAGGGGTCAGGTGATCAGCCCCAGCATTTT.

The chain joins TRBV7-9 to TRBJ1-2, with D maybe TRBD1 (5 bases). The CDR3 spans 15 residues. Germline lookup yields CDR1 SEHNR and CDR2 FQNEAQ (reference sequence). V was trimmed by 5 bases and J by 7 bases, leaving 20 bases between them. The CDR3 region is CASSPERDRNFGYTF. CDR3 sequence (DNA): TGTGCCAGCAGCCCAGAGAGGGACCGAAATTTTGGCTACACCTTC.